The 7 T cell receptor beta chains given below trace back to one sample, sequenced in a study of identical twins (dated by TCRdb to 2016 to 2017). Library method: 5' RACE. Sequencing instrument: Illumina HiSeq 2000. In-frame beta chains were kept once TCRdb had trimmed the public reads at Q25 with fastp and called clones with MiXCR. Each record represents a unique CDR3 protein, reported with the most common genes and DNA among its rows. This sample lists around 670,000 distinct CDR3 sequences; less than 7% were detected once. 1.5% to 2% of the sample is held by the ten biggest clonotypes. Sequenced sample: naive T cells sorted from blood. This specimen's cell subset or site label, interpreted: cells isolated with a human naive T-cell isolation kit. These receptors came from a young man in good health.

At least ten counts were recorded for this clonotype. This chain uses TRBV12-3 or TRBV12-4 with TRBJ2-5; maybe TRBD2 (6 bases). This CDR3 has 15 residues. Trimming stripped 2 bases from V and 3 bases from J, with 13 bases between. The CDR3 sequence: CASSLITGVEETQYF. In DNA, the CDR3 is TGTGCCAGCAGTTTAATTACGGGGGTAGAAGAGACCCAGTACTTC.

The table lists this clonotype with many counts. This chain links TRBV24-1 with TRBJ2-1; 9 bases line up with TRBD1. The CDR3 contains 16 residues. The V gene end was trimmed by 4 bases and the J gene end by 4 bases; junction bases not matched to a gene: 7. Germline assignment: CDR1 KGHDR and CDR2 SFDVKD. CDR3 amino acids: CATSETQGQGYNEQFF. For the CDR3, the DNA is TGTGCCACCAGTGAAACCCAGGGACAGGGTTACAATGAGCAGTTCTTC.

The J gene is TRBJ2-3, the V gene TRBV20-1, with 10 bases identical to TRBD2. The V gene end was trimmed by 1 base and the J gene end by 3 bases; junction bases not matched to a gene: 10. Germline-derived CDR1 and CDR2 are DFQATT and SNEGSKA (reference sequence). This CDR3 comprises 17 residues. The CDR3 here is CSARGSWLAGATDTQYF. The CDR3 region has the DNA TGCAGTGCTAGAGGTAGTTGGCTAGCGGGAGCAACAGATACGCAGTATTTT.

This clonotype was counted at least ten times. The rearrangement joins TRBV10-3 to TRBJ2-4; possibly TRBD1 for D (5 bases). V gave up 3 bases and J gave up 6 bases, with 9 bases separating them. This CDR3 has 13 amino acids. Germline CDR1 ENHRY, CDR2 SYGVKD. CDR3 residues: CAISELGRNIQYF. The CDR3 nucleotides read TGTGCCATCAGTGAACTGGGGCGAAACATTCAGTACTTC.

This clonotype was recorded at least ten times. The chain carries TRBV12-3 or TRBV12-4 and TRBJ2-2; possibly TRBD1 for D (7 bases). V was cut by 7 bases and J by 3 bases, with 21 bases left in between. The CDR3 contains 17 residues. CDR3 nucleotide sequence: TGTGCCAGCACCCAGGGGGGCCAGGGGGTCTACACCGGGGAGCTGTTTTTT. Translated, it gives CASTQGGQGVYTGELFF.

Many counts were recorded for this clonotype. The chain carries TRBV20-1 and TRBJ2-3, with TRBD2 matching 11 bases. The CDR3 is 14 amino acids. Germline CDR1 reads DFQATT; CDR2 reads SNEGSKA (reference sequence). V was clipped by 6 bases and J by 2 bases; unmatched bases: 4. The CDR3 DNA sequence: TGCAGTGCGCCGGGACTAGCGGACACAGATACGCAGTATTTT. Encoded protein: CSAPGLADTDTQYF.

This clonotype occurred many times. V and J are TRBV7-2 and TRBJ2-7, with D perhaps matching TRBD2 (6 bases). CDR1 is SGHTA and CDR2 is FQGNSA in the germline V gene. The CDR3 has 16 amino acids. The V gene lost 5 bases and the J gene lost 4 bases, with 21 bases spanning the gap. The CDR3 coding sequence is TGTGCCAGCAGCCTCTCTGGAGGGACCTTTCCGTACGAGCAGTACTTC. Translating gives CASSLSGGTFPYEQYF. Full variable domain (remainder filled in from reference TRBV7-2 and TRBJ2-7): GAGVSQSPSNKVTEKGKDVELRCDPISGHTALYWYRQSLGQGLEFLIYFQGNSAPDKSGLPSDRFSAERTGGSVSTLTIQRTQQEDSAVYLCASSLSGGTFPYEQYFGPGTRLTVT.